This is a list of T cell receptor beta chains from one sample in a study of blood T cell repertoires in COVID-19. Only in-frame clones appear in the TCRdb table, and some are missing; sequencing was by immunoSEQ multiplex PCR. The data show some 270,000 clones, with 85% to 90% seen just once and approximately 4% held by the top ten. The material sequenced was PBMCs or T cells enriched from blood (not recorded which). The receptors were gathered from a woman aged 25 to 39 with acute COVID-19. CDR3s include the opening cysteine and the closing phenylalanine or tryptophan. A D gene is named only where the DNA matches it firmly. Clone size is given for some rows only: seen once, a few or many times, or a class if the clone is expanded.

TRBV3-1/TRBV3-2	-	TRBJ2-7	-	CASSQDKEGFYEQYF	TGTGCCAGCAGCCAAGATAAGGAGGGTTTCTACGAGCAGTACTTC
TRBV9	few	TRBJ1-1	-	CASSAFSNTEAFF	TGTGCCAGCAGCGCATTTTCGAACACTGAAGCTTTCTTT
TRBV2	-	TRBJ1-2	-	CASSDLFALYRNYGYTF	TGTGCCAGCAGTGATCTTTTTGCGCTGTACAGGAACTATGGCTACACCTTC
TRBV11-2	-	TRBJ2-1	TRBD2	CASSFGVAGGRNEQFF	TGTGCCAGCAGCTTCGGGGTAGCGGGAGGACGCAATGAGCAGTTCTTC
TRBV12-5	-	TRBJ2-5	TRBD1	CASGQDRNLETQYF	TGTGCTAGTGGTCAGGACAGGAACCTAGAGACCCAGTACTTC
TRBV28	-	TRBJ1-5	-	CASSLLGQPQHF	TGTGCCAGCAGTTTACTTGGCCAGCCCCAGCATTTT
TRBV6-1	-	TRBJ2-1	-	CASSGPGQGFSGGGYNEQFF	TGTGCCAGCAGTGGACCGGGACAGGGTTTTTCGGGAGGGGGGTACAATGAGCAGTTCTTC
TRBV9	-	TRBJ2-1	TRBD2	CASSGGGYNEQFF	TGTGCCAGCAGCGGGGGAGGGTACAATGAGCAGTTCTTC
TRBV5-4	-	TRBJ2-3	-	CASSSSQDTQYF	TGTGCCAGCAGCTCCTCACAAGATACGCAGTATTTT
TRBV4-1	-	TRBJ2-2	TRBD1	CASSRQGSNTGELFF	TGCGCCAGCAGCCGACAGGGCTCGAACACCGGGGAGCTGTTTTTT
TRBV7-6	-	TRBJ2-1	TRBD2	CASSSPAGGPRNEQFF	TGTGCCAGCAGCTCGCCTGCGGGAGGGCCTAGGAATGAGCAGTTCTTC
TRBV4-1	-	TRBJ1-5	TRBD1	CASSPRDRGNQPQHF	TGCGCCAGCAGCCCCCGGGACAGGGGCAATCAGCCCCAGCATTTT
TRBV28	-	TRBJ2-7	TRBD1	CASSGRGQGASYEQYF	TGTGCCAGCAGCGGCAGGGGACAGGGGGCTTCCTACGAGCAGTACTTC
TRBV4-1	-	TRBJ2-7	TRBD2	CASSQLAAYEQYF	TGCGCCAGCAGCCAGCTAGCGGCCTACGAGCAGTACTTC
TRBV19	few	TRBJ1-5	TRBD1	CASSPQGNQPQHF	TGTGCCAGTAGTCCACAGGGGAATCAGCCCCAGCATTTT
TRBV14	-	TRBJ1-2	TRBD1	CASSQVRDSSYTF	TGTGCCAGCAGCCAAGTCCGGGACAGTAGCTACACCTTC
TRBV5-1	-	TRBJ1-1	-	CASSLGLLDTEAFF	TGCGCCAGCAGCTTGGGCCTTCTAGACACTGAAGCTTTCTTT
TRBV28	once	TRBJ2-1	-	CASGVPGNEQFF	TGTGCCAGCGGAGTTCCCGGGAATGAGCAGTTCTTC
TRBV6-2/TRBV6-3	-	TRBJ2-7	-	CASSYGAAREQYF	TGTGCCAGCAGTTACGGGGCCGCCCGAGAGCAGTACTTC
TRBV18	-	TRBJ1-6	-	CASSPSNYRNSPLHF	TGTGCCAGCTCACCATCGAACTATCGGAATTCACCCCTCCACTTT
TRBV27	-	TRBJ1-4	-	CASSRTALNEKLFF	TGTGCCAGCAGTAGGACAGCACTTAATGAAAAACTGTTTTTT
TRBV27	-	TRBJ2-3	-	CASSGVEAGSDTQYF	TGTGCCAGCAGCGGAGTTGAGGCAGGGTCAGATACGCAGTATTTT
TRBV28	-	TRBJ2-2	TRBD2	CASSSSGTSSGELFF	TGTGCCAGCAGTTCGTCCGGGACTAGCTCCGGGGAGCTGTTTTTT
TRBV5-1	-	TRBJ2-1	-	CASSLEGGSYNEQFF	TGCGCCAGCAGCTTGGAAGGCGGGTCATACAATGAGCAGTTCTTC
TRBV18	-	TRBJ2-2	-	CASSPGTLNTGELFF	TGTGCCAGCTCGCCCGGGACTTTGAACACCGGGGAGCTGTTTTTT
TRBV9	few	TRBJ1-6	-	CASSVGLDRSNSPLHF	TGTGCCAGCAGCGTAGGGCTCGACAGGAGTAATTCACCCCTCCACTTT
TRBV14	-	TRBJ2-7	-	CASSLFGAGEQYF	TGTGCCAGCAGCCTATTCGGAGCGGGCGAGCAGTACTTC
TRBV29-1	-	TRBJ2-3	-	CSVEDPGRGRGTDTQYF	TGCAGCGTTGAAGACCCCGGGCGGGGCCGGGGCACAGATACGCAGTATTTT
TRBV6-5	-	TRBJ2-7	TRBD2	CASSFSQRDYEQYF	TGTGCCAGCAGTTTTTCCCAGCGGGACTACGAGCAGTACTTC
TRBV7-2	-	TRBJ1-2	TRBD1	CASTPGTGVGGYTF	TGTGCCAGCACCCCCGGGACAGGGGTGGGTGGCTACACCTTC
TRBV5-5	once	TRBJ2-7	TRBD1	CASSLATARGPIYEQYF	TGTGCCAGCAGCTTGGCCACCGCCAGGGGGCCAATCTACGAGCAGTACTTC
TRBV6-5	-	TRBJ1-5	-	CASSYDFYQPQHF	TGTGCCAGCAGTTACGACTTTTACCAGCCCCAGCATTTT
TRBV3-1/TRBV3-2	-	TRBJ2-1	-	CASSQRGNGEQFF	TGTGCCAGCAGCCAACGAGGGAATGGGGAGCAGTTCTTC
TRBV5-4	-	TRBJ2-1	TRBD1	CASSPRDRGPDEQFF	TGTGCCAGCAGCCCACGGGACAGGGGGCCGGATGAGCAGTTCTTC
TRBV2	-	TRBJ2-7	TRBD2	CASSDEAGAGYEQYF	TGTGCCAGCAGTGATGAAGCGGGAGCTGGCTACGAGCAGTACTTC
TRBV30	few	TRBJ2-2	TRBD1	CAWSPVQGVPGELFF	TGTGCCTGGAGCCCGGTGCAGGGGGTCCCCGGGGAGCTGTTTTTT
TRBV7-3	-	TRBJ2-7	-	CASSLTAGPSYEQYF	TGTGCCAGCAGCTTAACGGCAGGCCCCTCCTACGAGCAGTACTTC
TRBV27	-	TRBJ1-6	TRBD1	CASSKKGQGNNSPLHF	TGTGCCAGCAGTAAAAAGGGACAGGGAAATAATTCACCCCTCCACTTT